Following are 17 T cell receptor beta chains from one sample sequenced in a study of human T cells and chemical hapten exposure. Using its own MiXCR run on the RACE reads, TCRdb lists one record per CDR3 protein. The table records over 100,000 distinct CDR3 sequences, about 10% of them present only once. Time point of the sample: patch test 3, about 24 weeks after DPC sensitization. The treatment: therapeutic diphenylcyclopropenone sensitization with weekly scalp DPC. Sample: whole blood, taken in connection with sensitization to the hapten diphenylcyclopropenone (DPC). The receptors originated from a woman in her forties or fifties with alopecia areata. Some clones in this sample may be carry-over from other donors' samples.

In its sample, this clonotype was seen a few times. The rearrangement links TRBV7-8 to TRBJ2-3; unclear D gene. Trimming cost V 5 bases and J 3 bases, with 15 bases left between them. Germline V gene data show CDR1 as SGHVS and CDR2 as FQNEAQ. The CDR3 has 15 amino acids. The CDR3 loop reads CASSPVRATTDTQYF. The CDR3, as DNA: TGTGCCAGCAGCCCGGTCCGGGCCACAACAGATACGCAGTATTTT.

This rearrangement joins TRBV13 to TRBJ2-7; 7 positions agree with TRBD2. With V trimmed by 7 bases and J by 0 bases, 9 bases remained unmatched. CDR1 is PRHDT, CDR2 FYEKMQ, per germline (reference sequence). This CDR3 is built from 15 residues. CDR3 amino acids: CASTYGGVTSYEQYF. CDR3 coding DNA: TGTGCCAGCACCTATGGGGGGGTCACCTCCTACGAGCAGTACTTC.

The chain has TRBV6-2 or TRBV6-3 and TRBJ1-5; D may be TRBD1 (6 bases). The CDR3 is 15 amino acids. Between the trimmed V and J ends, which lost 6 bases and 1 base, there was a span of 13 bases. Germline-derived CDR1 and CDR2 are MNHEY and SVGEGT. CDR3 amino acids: CASRWTAGSNQPQHF. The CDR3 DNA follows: TGTGCCAGCAGATGGACAGCGGGGAGCAATCAGCCCCAGCATTTT.

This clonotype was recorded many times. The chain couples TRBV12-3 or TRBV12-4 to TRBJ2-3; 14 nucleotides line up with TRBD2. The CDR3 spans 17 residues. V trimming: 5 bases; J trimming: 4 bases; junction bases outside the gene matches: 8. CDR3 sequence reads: CASSPTGTSGSSDTQYF. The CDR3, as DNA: TGTGCCAGCAGTCCCACCGGGACTAGCGGGAGCTCAGATACGCAGTATTTT.

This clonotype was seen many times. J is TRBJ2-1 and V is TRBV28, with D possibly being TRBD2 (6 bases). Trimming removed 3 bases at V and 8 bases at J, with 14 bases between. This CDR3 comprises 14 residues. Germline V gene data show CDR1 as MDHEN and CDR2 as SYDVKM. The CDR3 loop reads CASSLKLAVYEQFF. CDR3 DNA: TGTGCCAGCAGTTTGAAACTAGCTGTCTATGAGCAGTTCTTC.

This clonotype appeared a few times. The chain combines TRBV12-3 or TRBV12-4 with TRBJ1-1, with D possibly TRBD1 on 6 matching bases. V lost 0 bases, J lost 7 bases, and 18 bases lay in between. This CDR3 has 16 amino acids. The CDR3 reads CASSLARVGGFSEAFF. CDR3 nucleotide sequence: TGTGCCAGCAGTTTAGCGCGGGTGGGGGGCTTCAGTGAAGCTTTCTTT.

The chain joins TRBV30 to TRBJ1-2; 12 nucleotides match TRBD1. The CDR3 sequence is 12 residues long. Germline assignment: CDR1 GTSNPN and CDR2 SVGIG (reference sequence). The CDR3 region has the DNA TGTGCAAGGGACAGGGGGCTTGATGGCTACACCTTC. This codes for CARDRGLDGYTF.

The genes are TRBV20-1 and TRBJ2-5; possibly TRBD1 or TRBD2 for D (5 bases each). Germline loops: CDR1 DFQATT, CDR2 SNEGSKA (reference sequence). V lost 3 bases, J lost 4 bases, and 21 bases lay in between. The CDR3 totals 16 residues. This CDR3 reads CSASGGWTPQVETQYF. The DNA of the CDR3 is TGCAGTGCTAGTGGGGGATGGACTCCCCAGGTAGAGACCCAGTACTTC.

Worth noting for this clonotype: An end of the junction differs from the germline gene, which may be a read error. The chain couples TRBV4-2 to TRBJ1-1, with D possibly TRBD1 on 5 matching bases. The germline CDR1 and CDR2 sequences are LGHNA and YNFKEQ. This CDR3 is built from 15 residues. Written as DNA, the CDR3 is TGTGCCAGCAACCAAAACGAGGGGAGGTACACTGAAGCTTTCTTT. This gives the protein CASNQNEGRYTEAFF.

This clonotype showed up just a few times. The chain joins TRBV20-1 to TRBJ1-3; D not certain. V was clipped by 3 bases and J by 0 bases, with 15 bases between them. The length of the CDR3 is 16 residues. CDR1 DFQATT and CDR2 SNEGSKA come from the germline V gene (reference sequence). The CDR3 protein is CSASSPGPRSGNTIYF. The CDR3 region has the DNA TGCAGTGCTAGTTCGCCCGGGCCACGCTCTGGAAACACCATATATTTT.

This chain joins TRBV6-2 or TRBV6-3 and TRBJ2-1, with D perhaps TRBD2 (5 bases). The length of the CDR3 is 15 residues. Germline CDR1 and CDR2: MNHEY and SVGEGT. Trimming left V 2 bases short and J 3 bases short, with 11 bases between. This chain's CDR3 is CASSYPGLGYNEQFF. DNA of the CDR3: TGTGCCAGCAGTTACCCCGGACTGGGCTACAATGAGCAGTTCTTC.

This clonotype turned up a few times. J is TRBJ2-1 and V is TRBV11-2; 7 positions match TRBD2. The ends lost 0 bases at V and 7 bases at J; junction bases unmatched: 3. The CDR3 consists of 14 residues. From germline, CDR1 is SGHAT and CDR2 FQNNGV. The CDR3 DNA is TGTGCCAGCAGCTTAGATCTGGGGGGGAATGAGCAGTTCTTC. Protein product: CASSLDLGGNEQFF.

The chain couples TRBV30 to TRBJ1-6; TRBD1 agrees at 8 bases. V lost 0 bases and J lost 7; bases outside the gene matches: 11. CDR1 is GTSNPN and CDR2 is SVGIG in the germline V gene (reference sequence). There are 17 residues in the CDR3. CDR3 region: CAWSVVSGGARNSPLHF. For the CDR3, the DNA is TGTGCCTGGAGTGTTGTGTCAGGGGGCGCAAGGAATTCACCCCTCCACTTT. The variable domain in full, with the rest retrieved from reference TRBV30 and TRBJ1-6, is SQTIHQWPATLVQPVGSPLSLECTVEGTSNPNLYWYRQAAGRGLQLLFYSVGIGQISSEVPQNLSASRPQDRQFILSSKKLLLSDSGFYLCAWSVVSGGARNSPLHFGNGTRLTVT.

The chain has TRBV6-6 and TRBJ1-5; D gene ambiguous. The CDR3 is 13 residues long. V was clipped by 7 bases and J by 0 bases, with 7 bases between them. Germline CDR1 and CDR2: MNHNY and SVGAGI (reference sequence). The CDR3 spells CASTRSSNQPQHF. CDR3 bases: TGTGCCAGCACAAGAAGTAGCAATCAGCCCCAGCATTTT.

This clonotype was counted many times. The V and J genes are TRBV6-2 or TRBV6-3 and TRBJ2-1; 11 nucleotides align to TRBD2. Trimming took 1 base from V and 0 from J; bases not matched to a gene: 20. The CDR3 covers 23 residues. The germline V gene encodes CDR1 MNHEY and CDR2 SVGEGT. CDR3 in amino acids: CASSYYPGLAGGPKSLSYNEQFF. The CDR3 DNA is TGTGCCAGCAGTTACTACCCGGGGTTAGCGGGAGGGCCTAAGTCCCTCTCCTACAATGAGCAGTTCTTC.

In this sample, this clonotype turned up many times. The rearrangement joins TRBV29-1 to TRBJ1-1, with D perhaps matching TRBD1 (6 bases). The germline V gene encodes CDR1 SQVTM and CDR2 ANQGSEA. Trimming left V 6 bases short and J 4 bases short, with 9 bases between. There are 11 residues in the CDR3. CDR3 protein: CSVRGGTEAFF. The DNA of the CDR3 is TGCAGCGTAAGAGGGGGCACTGAAGCTTTCTTT.

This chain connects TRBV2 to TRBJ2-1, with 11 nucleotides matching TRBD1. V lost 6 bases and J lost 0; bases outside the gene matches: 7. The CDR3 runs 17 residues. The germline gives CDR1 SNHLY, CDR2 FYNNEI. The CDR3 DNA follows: TGTGCCAGCAGAAGGACAGGGGGCACTCCCTCCTACAATGAGCAGTTCTTC. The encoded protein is CASRRTGGTPSYNEQFF. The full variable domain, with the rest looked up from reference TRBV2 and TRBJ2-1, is EPEVTQTPSHQVTQMGQEVILRCVPISNHLYFYWYRQILGQKVEFLVSFYNNEISEKSEIFDDQFSVERPDGSNFTLKIRSTKLEDSAMYFCASRRTGGTPSYNEQFFGPGTRLTVL.